This TCR beta chain is drawn from a study of blood T cell repertoires in COVID-19. Study-wide context: Among Cohort 3 donors, those recovered had two negative PCRs, clearance, or symptom resolution.

This clone was counted a single time. V was cut by 5 bases and J by 5 bases, with 12 bases left in between. The CDR3 is 13 amino acids. Germline CDR1 LNHDA, CDR2 SQIVND (reference sequence). Data came from immunoSEQ multiplex PCR; TCRdb stores just in-frame clones and leaves some out. The repertoire holds 350,000 to 400,000 clones, with 87% as singletons. The source is a man aged 35-49 years in a cohort exposed to, infected with or recovered from COVID-19 (not recorded which). The V gene is TRBV19, the J gene TRBJ1-1; TRBD1 might be the D (6 bases). The specimen sequenced was PBMCs or T cells enriched from blood (not recorded which). The DNA of the CDR3 is TGTGCCAGTAGTTCCCAACAGGGAACTGAAGCTTTCTTT. It is translated as CASSSQQGTEAFF.